This T cell receptor (beta chain) is from a study of type 1 and type 2 diabetes patients. Turning to the study itself: From PBMCs, CD4+ and CD8+ T cells were isolated by magnetic microbeads.

General observations from the study: Age and gender were not matched between study groups.

The PCR template was genomic DNA. Multiplex PCR with 30 forward and 13 reverse primers amplified the TCR beta CDR3. MiXCR was run by TCRdb on the multiplex PCR reads, yielding one entry per CDR3 protein. There are 270,000 or so distinct CDR3 sequences in the sample; around 47% occur only once, and roughly 13% lies in the top ten. As to this clonotype: The antigen is undetermined.

Diabetic patients met standard criteria for type 1 or type 2 diabetes. The sequencing sample was made of peripheral blood mononuclear cells (PBMCs). This receptor was identified in a young man with type 2 diabetes.

CDR3 in amino acids: CAGHTGGLEKLFF. CDR3 DNA: TGTGCCGGACATACAGGAGGGCTTGAAAAACTGTTTTTT. The V gene is TRBV2, the J gene TRBJ1-4, with a tentative D call TRBD1 (5 bases). This CDR3 contains 13 residues. The V gene's germline CDR1 is SNHLY and CDR2 FYNNEI. Trimming left V 11 bases short and J 7 bases short, with 17 bases between.